This T cell receptor (beta chain) stems from a study of a mutant IDH1 vaccine in newly diagnosed glioma. Specified time point: baseline, week 1 (first vaccination visit). Described treatment: pre-vaccination baseline after standard-of-care therapy. Here immunoSEQ multiplex PCR was the method, and the copy in TCRdb shows in-frame clones only, minus some. The sample has some 87,000 clones, just under 80% seen once. The germline CDR1 and CDR2 sequences are SGHDT and YYEEEE. V lost 4 bases and J lost 5, with 22 bases in between. This CDR3 is built from 16 residues. This clonotype originated in a man aged 35 to 55 with glioma. This specimen was PBMCs, taken from a glioma patient treated with radiotherapy, temozolomide or both. The chain employs TRBV5-6 and TRBJ2-7, with D perhaps given as TRBD1 or TRBD2 (5 bases each). This CDR3 is CASSLIRSRGVNEQYF. The DNA of the CDR3 is TGTGCCAGCAGCCTCATAAGGTCCAGAGGGGTGAACGAGCAGTACTTC.